This record covers a single TCR beta chain. Its antigen remains unidentified. Treatment described: approximately nine-day PBMC culture with coronavirus spike peptide pools or control peptides (ViraFEST assay). These CD4+ T cells came from an unexposed donor, sampled before the COVID-19 pandemic (2011-2018). This entry belongs to a study of vaccination and CD4 T cells after COVID-19. Sequencing of the DNA from cultured CD4+ T cells was carried out with the Oncomine TCR Beta short-read assay. Using its own MiXCR run on the PCR reads, TCRdb lists one record per CDR3 protein. Of around 4,600 distinct CDR3 sequences in the sample, almost 60% are singletons; the top ten hold approximately 44%. The V gene's germline CDR1 is DFQATT and CDR2 SNEGSKA (reference sequence). There are 15 residues in the CDR3. V lost 1 base and J 1 base, leaving 14 bases between the germline ends.

The rearrangement joins TRBV20-1 to TRBJ2-7, with D perhaps TRBD2 (6 bases). The sequence came from a human donor in good health. The sequenced sample was CD4+ T cells from blood, cultured in vitro. The CDR3 sequence is CSARAPGRLSYEQYF. In DNA, the CDR3 is TGCAGTGCTAGAGCCCCCGGGAGATTATCCTACGAGCAGTACTTC.